This T cell receptor (beta chain) is from a study of shared clonotypes between healthy human individuals. Regarding the study as a whole: Sharing of clonotypes among donors was expected to vary with sequencing depth. Researchers sampled blood only, noting tissue repertoires likely differ.

After removal of 4 bases from V and 6 bases from J, the junction contained 7 bases not matched to a gene. Germline values: CDR1 SGHRS, CDR2 YFSETQ. CDR3 length: 14 residues. Deep level was the assay's run setting. It was on ten immunoSEQ deep assay plates that unsorted PBMC DNA was sequenced. Sequenced by immunoSEQ multiplex PCR; TCRdb stores in-frame clones only, minus some. This sample carries about 470,000 clones, roughly 80% of them seen once, and the ten largest clones take less than 15%. A remark on this clone: Its target is not known.

V and J are TRBV5-1 and TRBJ2-7; TRBD1 matches 10 bases. The receptor was isolated from a middle-aged woman in good health. Some clones in this sample may be carry-over from other donors' samples. The sequenced material came from PBMCs. The CDR3 protein is CASSPRDRGGEQYF. CDR3 bases: TGCGCCAGCAGCCCCCGGGACAGGGGTGGCGAGCAGTACTTC.